Given below is one T cell receptor (beta chain) in context. Its antigen specificity is not known. No much larger clonotype is one base removed from it; base qualities were not supplied. The data stem from a study of siplizumab effects on memory and regulatory T cells (dated by TCRdb to the late 2010s). For context, the study as a whole: The study examined how the anti-CD2 antibody siplizumab affects alloreactive T-cell subsets in allogeneic mixed lymphocyte reactions built from human PBMCs. General conclusions and limits of the study: Among mappable alloreactive CD4+ clones, an average Treg-derived fraction of about 70% was observed with siplizumab, compared with about 25% in control reactions. Sequences below about 10^-5 frequency were poorly captured, so only a minor fraction of alloreactive clones could be mapped to unstimulated subsets. The cumulative frequency of alloreactive sequences traceable to unstimulated CD4+ memory T cells was significantly reduced by siplizumab. Unstimulated naive T cells appeared to be more diverse than memory T cells, and naive cells seemed to make a substantial contribution to the alloresponse. Whether proliferating Tregs from siplizumab cultures were suppressive was not functionally confirmed. About 75-96% of proliferating CD4+ or CD8+ clones could not be given a naive or memory phenotype.

Library preparation employed the immunoSEQ multiplex PCR assay. Roughly 100,000 TCR templates per sample were assayed by the deep sequencing platform. Genomic DNA extracted from sorted T cells was used for TCRbeta CDR3 sequencing. Per the source publication's procedure: Clonal analysis of TCRbeta CDR3 data was done in the R programming language. Alloreactive CD4+ and CD8+ clones were identified by comparing unstimulated samples to CFSE-low samples taken after the reaction. By matching sequences to the repertoires of sorted unstimulated Treg and non-Treg cells, each alloreactive CD4+ clone was assigned a regulatory or non-regulatory origin. TCRdb obtained this table from immuneACCESS and retained in-frame rearrangements with V and J assigned. These tables miss some clones; where compared with another copy, unresolved V genes account for less than half of the shortfall, and the remainder is unexplained. That table gives V, J and clone size, and the DNA gave D and trimming. The table for this sample lists about 63,000 clones; around four fifths of them were counted only once. Jointly, the top ten make up 3.5% to 4.5% of the sample.

In three donor pairs, further sequencing was done on unstimulated CD8+ naive, CD4+ memory, CD8+ TEMRA, CD4+ naive and CD8+ effector memory subsets. TCRbeta CDR3 sequencing was performed on sorted unstimulated T cells and on proliferating T cells recovered from mixed lymphocyte reactions. Fresh whole blood from fewer than 12 HLA-typed healthy donors was used to isolate PBMCs. The sample was memory CD4+ T cells sorted from blood. The cell subset or site label, read with the paper, signifies: unstimulated CD4+ memory T cells. The receptor was derived from a human donor in good health.

The nucleotides read TGTGCCAGCTCACCAAACAGGGGCTACGAGCAGTACTTC. Translated, it reads CASSPNRGYEQYF. The receptor chain draws on TRBV18 and TRBJ2-7; 7 junctional bases match TRBD1. Based on the germline V gene, the CDR1 and CDR2 sequences are KGHSH and LQKENI. Inclusive of the bounding cysteine and phenylalanine, the CDR3 is 13 residues long. The DNA shown is the 39-base CDR3, in frame from base 1. Here V drops 2 bases and J drops 3 bases, and the junction holds 1 base not matched to any gene.